A selection of T cell receptor beta chains follows, all from one sample in a study of blood T cells in healthy people across ages. Via MiXCR, TCRdb re-called the 5' RACE reads, giving one row per CDR3 protein. The sample lists about 570,000 distinct CDR3 sequences, 25% to 30% seen once, with less than 20% in the top ten. Sequenced input: blood. Receptor source: a woman aged 70-85 years in good health. Each CDR3 is given with its conserved first and last residue. A D gene is named only where the DNA matches it firmly. The size entry is marked missing in some rows and otherwise reads once, few, many or a size class.

j_call clone_size d_call v_call cdr3_aa cdr3_nt
TRBJ2-7 few . TRBV6-1 CAGTLNGLTYEQYF TGTGCCGGCACCTTGAATGGTTTGACCTACGAGCAGTACTTC
TRBJ1-6 . . TRBV5-1 CASSLREQSPLHF TGCGCCAGCAGCTTGAGGGAACAATCACCCCTCCACTTT
TRBJ2-7 . TRBD1 TRBV28 CASSFAGTAYEQYF TGTGCCAGCAGTTTCGCCGGGACAGCATACGAGCAGTACTTC
TRBJ2-7 many . TRBV7-2 CASSFSTTSYEQYF TGTGCCAGCAGCTTCTCGACAACCTCCTACGAGCAGTACTTC
TRBJ1-5 few . TRBV6-1 CASSESERGFRQPQHF TGTGCCAGCAGTGAGAGCGAGAGGGGGTTCCGTCAGCCCCAGCATTTT
TRBJ1-6 . . TRBV20-1 CSARVGGAGNSPLHF TGCAGTGCTAGAGTGGGAGGGGCGGGGAATTCACCCCTCCACTTT
TRBJ2-3 few . TRBV27 CASSLSQGITQYF TGTGCCAGCAGCCTATCGCAAGGGATAACGCAGTATTTT
TRBJ1-5 few . TRBV6-5 CASSYSTNQPQHF TGTGCCAGCAGTTACTCGACCAATCAGCCCCAGCATTTT
TRBJ2-5 few TRBD2 TRBV7-3 CASSPTSGVGETQYF TGTGCCAGCAGCCCCACTAGCGGGGTGGGAGAGACCCAGTACTTC
TRBJ2-5 few . TRBV4-3 CASGLGGAGEETQYF TGCGCCAGCGGCCTGGGGGGGGCCGGGGAGGAGACCCAGTACTTC
TRBJ2-7 . TRBD1 TRBV19 CASSILLTGVRRVYEQYF TGTGCCAGTAGTATCCTTCTCACAGGGGTCCGACGCGTCTACGAGCAGTACTTC
TRBJ2-3 . TRBD2 TRBV7-6 CASSPPEAGGGPDTQYF TGTGCCAGCAGCCCACCAGAAGCGGGGGGAGGCCCAGATACGCAGTATTTT
TRBJ1-2 . . TRBV3-1 CASSQGFTGPGGYTF TGTGCCAGCAGCCAAGGATTTACAGGGCCAGGTGGCTACACCTTC
TRBJ2-4 . . TRBV15 CATSRASGGAADIQYF TGTGCCACCAGCAGAGCTTCAGGAGGGGCGGCGGACATTCAGTACTTC
TRBJ2-4 few . TRBV9 CASSVGGGSAKNIQYF TGTGCCAGCAGCGTAGGAGGGGGGAGTGCCAAAAACATTCAGTACTTC
TRBJ2-3 . . TRBV12-3/TRBV12-4 CASSFGSRGTDTQYF TGTGCCAGCAGTTTCGGCTCGCGAGGCACAGATACGCAGTATTTT
TRBJ1-1 . . TRBV13 CASSSRGILWTEAFF TGTGCCAGCAGCTCAAGGGGAATTTTATGGACTGAAGCTTTCTTT
TRBJ2-5 many . TRBV18 CASSTGLQETQYF TGTGCCAGCTCAACCGGGCTACAAGAGACCCAGTACTTC
TRBJ1-4 few . TRBV5-5 CASSPRGARFNEKLFF TGTGCCAGCAGCCCCCGGGGGGCTCGGTTTAATGAAAAACTGTTTTTT
TRBJ1-2 . . TRBV7-9 CAISRYGYTF TGTGCTATCAGCCGGTATGGCTACACCTTC
TRBJ2-3 few . TRBV10-3 CATGSLTDTQYF TGTGCCACCGGGAGTTTGACAGATACGCAGTATTTT
TRBJ2-1 . . TRBV2 CASSTPTVYNEQFF TGTGCCAGCAGTACCCCGACAGTCTACAATGAGCAGTTCTTC
TRBJ1-1 few TRBD1 TRBV12-3/TRBV12-4 CASSLAQGGWAFF TGTGCCAGCAGTTTGGCCCAAGGGGGCTGGGCTTTCTTT
TRBJ1-4 . . TRBV11-1 CASSPGWGAPPLSTNEKLFF TGTGCCAGCAGCCCAGGGTGGGGGGCACCACCTCTTTCAACTAATGAAAAACTGTTTTTT
TRBJ2-1 few TRBD1 TRBV5-1 CASRRTGGSYNEQFF TGCGCCAGCAGAAGGACAGGGGGCTCCTACAATGAGCAGTTCTTC
TRBJ1-5 . . TRBV12-3/TRBV12-4 CASSGFSNQPQHF TGTGCCAGCAGTGGCTTCAGCAATCAGCCCCAGCATTTT
TRBJ2-7 . . TRBV19 CASSMGIAGASYEQYF TGTGCCAGTAGTATGGGGATCGCAGGGGCCTCCTACGAGCAGTACTTC
TRBJ2-5 . . TRBV6-2/TRBV6-3 CASSDPKETQYF TGTGCCAGCAGTGACCCCAAAGAGACCCAGTACTTC
TRBJ1-2 . . TRBV4-3 CASSQAPYGYTF TGCGCCAGCAGCCAAGCCCCGTACGGCTACACCTTC
TRBJ2-1 few TRBD2 TRBV2 CASRGTSGGHNEQFF TGTGCCAGCAGGGGGACTAGCGGGGGGCACAATGAGCAGTTCTTC
TRBJ1-2 few . TRBV25-1 CASGGEPNYGYTF TGTGCCAGCGGCGGGGAGCCAAACTATGGCTACACCTTC
TRBJ2-1 . . TRBV5-1 CASSSGDWFMSSYNEQFF TGCGCCAGCAGCTCGGGAGACTGGTTTATGAGCTCCTACAATGAGCAGTTCTTC
TRBJ2-1 few . TRBV3-1 CASSQVSYAKWDTKQFF TGTGCCAGCAGCCAAGTTAGTTACGCCAAGTGGGATACTAAGCAGTTCTTC
TRBJ2-1 few . TRBV6-4 CASSPMRGNEQFF TGTGCCAGCAGCCCCATGCGGGGCAATGAGCAGTTCTTC
TRBJ2-5 once TRBD1 TRBV19 CASSPTDRGYQDTQYF TGTGCCAGTAGTCCCACGGACAGGGGCTACCAAGATACCCAGTACTTC
TRBJ2-4 few . TRBV7-2 CASSPGPFLNIQYF TGTGCCAGCAGCCCCGGACCCTTCCTAAACATTCAGTACTTC
TRBJ2-5 . . TRBV7-2 CASIFWGNRETQYF TGTGCCAGCATATTCTGGGGGAATAGGGAGACCCAGTACTTC
TRBJ1-1 few . TRBV7-9 CASSLQGGAEAFF TGTGCCAGCAGTTTGCAGGGAGGGGCTGAAGCTTTCTTT
TRBJ1-1 few . TRBV5-1 CASSSETGLGTEAFF TGCGCCAGCAGCTCCGAGACCGGTCTGGGCACTGAAGCTTTCTTT
TRBJ2-5 . . TRBV5-1 CASNFPERALSF TGCGCCAGCAACTTTCCGGAGCGGGCCCTCTCTTTC
TRBJ1-5 . . TRBV21-1 CARESKDDQPQHF TGTGCCAGAGAATCGAAGGATGATCAGCCCCAGCATTTT